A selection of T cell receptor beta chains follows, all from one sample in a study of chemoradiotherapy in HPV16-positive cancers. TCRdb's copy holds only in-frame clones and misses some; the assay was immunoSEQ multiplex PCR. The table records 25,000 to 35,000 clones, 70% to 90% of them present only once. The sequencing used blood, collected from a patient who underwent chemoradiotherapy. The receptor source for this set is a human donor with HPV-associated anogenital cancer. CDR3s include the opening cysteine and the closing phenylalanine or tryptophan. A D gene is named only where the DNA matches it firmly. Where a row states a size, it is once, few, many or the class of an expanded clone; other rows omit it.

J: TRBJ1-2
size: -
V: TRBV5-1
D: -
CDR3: CASSRTGAEYNYGYTF
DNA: TGCGCCAGCAGCCGTACGGGGGCGGAATATAACTATGGCTACACCTTC

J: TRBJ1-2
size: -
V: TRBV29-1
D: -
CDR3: CSVEVNLLPGITSYGYTF
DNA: TGCAGCGTTGAAGTTAATCTCCTCCCTGGGATCACCTCCTATGGCTACACCTTC

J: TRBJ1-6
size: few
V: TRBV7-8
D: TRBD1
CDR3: CASRFGEGATHSPLHF
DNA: TGTGCCAGCAGATTTGGGGAGGGGGCCACGCATTCACCCCTCCACTTT

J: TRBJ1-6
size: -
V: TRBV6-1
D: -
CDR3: CASRPEGFTLHF
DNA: TGTGCCAGCAGGCCCGAGGGGTTCACCCTCCACTTT

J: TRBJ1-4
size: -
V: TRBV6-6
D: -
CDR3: CASRKGATNEKLFF
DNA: TGTGCCAGCAGGAAAGGAGCAACTAATGAAAAACTGTTTTTT

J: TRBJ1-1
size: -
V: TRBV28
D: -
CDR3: CASSFGVSTEAFF
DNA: TGTGCCAGCAGTTTCGGGGTGTCCACTGAAGCTTTCTTT

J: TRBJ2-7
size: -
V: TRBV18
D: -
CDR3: CASSQGRHYEQYF
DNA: TGTGCCAGCTCACAAGGACGGCACTACGAGCAGTACTTC

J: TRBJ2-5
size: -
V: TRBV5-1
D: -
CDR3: CASSLGDGFATQYF
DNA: TGCGCCAGCAGCTTGGGGGACGGATTTGCGACCCAGTACTTC

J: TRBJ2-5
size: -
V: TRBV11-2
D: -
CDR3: CASSLSGRETQYF
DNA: TGTGCCAGCAGCCTGTCGGGCAGAGAGACCCAGTACTTC

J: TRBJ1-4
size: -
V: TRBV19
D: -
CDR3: CASSTPGTTNEKLFF
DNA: TGTGCCAGTAGTACCCCAGGTACAACTAATGAAAAACTGTTTTTT

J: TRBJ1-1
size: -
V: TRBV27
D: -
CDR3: CASSLTISRTEAFF
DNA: TGTGCCAGCAGTTTAACGATCAGCCGCACTGAAGCTTTCTTT

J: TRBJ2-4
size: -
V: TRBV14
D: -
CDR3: CASSQWGENIQYF
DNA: TGTGCCAGCAGCCAATGGGGGGAAAACATTCAGTACTTC

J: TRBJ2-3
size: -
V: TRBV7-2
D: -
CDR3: CASSLGGPPDTQYF
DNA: TGTGCCAGCAGCTTAGGAGGTCCTCCAGATACGCAGTATTTT

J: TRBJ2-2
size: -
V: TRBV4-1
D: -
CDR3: CVSSEEWGITGELFF
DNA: TGCGTCAGCAGCGAAGAATGGGGGATCACCGGGGAGCTGTTTTTT

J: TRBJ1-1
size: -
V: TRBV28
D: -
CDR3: CASSDRLNTEAFF
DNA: TGTGCCAGCAGCGACAGGCTGAACACTGAAGCTTTCTTT

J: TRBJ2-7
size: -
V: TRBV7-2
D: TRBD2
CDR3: CASSLAFRGLDGPSEQYF
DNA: TGTGCCAGCAGCTTAGCTTTTAGGGGACTAGATGGGCCCAGCGAGCAGTACTTC

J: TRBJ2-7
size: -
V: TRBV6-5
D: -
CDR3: CASSPWAASSYEQYF
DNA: TGTGCCAGCTCCCCTTGGGCCGCCAGCTCCTACGAGCAGTACTTC